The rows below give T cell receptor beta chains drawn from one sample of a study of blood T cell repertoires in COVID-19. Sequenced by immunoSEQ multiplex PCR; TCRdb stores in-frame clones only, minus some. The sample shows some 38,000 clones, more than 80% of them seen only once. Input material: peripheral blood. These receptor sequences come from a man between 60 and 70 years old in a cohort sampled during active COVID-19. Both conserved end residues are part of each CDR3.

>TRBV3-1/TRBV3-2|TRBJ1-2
CASSQTGQIYGYTF
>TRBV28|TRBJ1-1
CASSPPGQGVNTEAFF
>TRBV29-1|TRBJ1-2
CSVETGYYGYTF
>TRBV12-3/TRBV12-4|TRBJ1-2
CASSPDRYGYTF
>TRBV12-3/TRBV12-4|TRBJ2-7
CASSLQGEQYF
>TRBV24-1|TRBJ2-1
CATALAGGNEQFF
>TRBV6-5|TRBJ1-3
CASSQTGGSGNTIYF
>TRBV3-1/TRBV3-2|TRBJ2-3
CASSPQMRGGSDTQYF
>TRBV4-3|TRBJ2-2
CASSQDLGGELFF
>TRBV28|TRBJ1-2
CASSTPDRGRGYGYTF
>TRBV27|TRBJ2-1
CASSFEGGTKYNEQFF
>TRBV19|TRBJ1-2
CASSIYLFGGQAIYGYTF
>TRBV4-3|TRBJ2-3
CASSRGATGFSSTDTQYF
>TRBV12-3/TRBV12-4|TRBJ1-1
CASGSGQGAAFF
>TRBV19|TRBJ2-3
CASKQGSRDTQYF
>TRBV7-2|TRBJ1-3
CASSLAGRGAGNTIYF